A single sample gave rise to the 14 T cell receptor beta chains below, sequenced in a study of cytomegalovirus exposure and HLA in healthy donors. The PCR ran on 60 Vbeta and 13 Jbeta primers. The table came from immunoSEQ multiplex PCR; TCRdb's copy has only in-frame clones and leaves some out. This sample has about 200,000 clones, with 9.5% to 15% found just once. Material: PBMCs. The source is a man aged 45-65 years in good health and CMV-seropositive.

This clone has more than one count but fewer than ten. The CDR3 spells CASSLKGGASGANVLTF. The CDR3 DNA reads TGTGCCAGCAGCTTAAAAGGAGGAGCATCTGGGGCCAACGTCCTGACTTTC. The chain links TRBV7-2 to TRBJ2-6, with a tentative D call TRBD2 (5 bases). Germline V gene lookup returns CDR1 SGHTA and CDR2 FQGNSA. This CDR3 is built from 17 residues. V gave up 2 bases and J gave up 1 base, with 12 bases separating them.

The chain carries TRBV7-2 and TRBJ1-1; no reliable D call. This CDR3 spans 13 amino acids. Germline values: CDR1 SGHTA, CDR2 FQGNSA. V lost 7 bases and J 0 bases, leaving 9 bases between the germline ends. The DNA of the CDR3 is TGTGCCAGCACCACACCGTTGAACACTGAAGCTTTCTTT. It encodes CASTTPLNTEAFF.

The V call is TRBV7-2, the J call TRBJ1-1; D remains unclear. The CDR3 has 14 residues. Trimming pared 5 bases from V and 5 bases from J, leaving 15 bases between. CDR1 and CDR2 (germline): SGHTA, FQGNSA. The CDR3 region has the DNA TGTGCCAGCAGCCCCAATCCCACGGGGACTGAAGCTTTCTTT. Its translation is CASSPNPTGTEAFF.

The table lists this clone with a few counts. For the CDR3, the DNA is TGCGCCAGCAGCCAAGATTTCACATCCTACAATGAGCAGTTCTTC. Translating gives CASSQDFTSYNEQFF. The rearrangement uses TRBV4-3 and TRBJ2-1; D is unclear. This CDR3 is built from 15 residues. Between the trimmed V and J ends, which lost 0 bases and 1 base, there was a span of 7 bases. Germline V gene data show CDR1 as LGHNA and CDR2 as YSLEER.

This clone came up a few times. The chain combines TRBV7-9 with TRBJ1-5; the D gene is possibly TRBD1 (5 bases). CDR3 size: 14 residues. Trimming removed 1 base at V and 6 bases at J, with 10 bases between. CDR1 is SEHNR and CDR2 is FQNEAQ in the germline V gene (reference sequence). The CDR3 loop reads CASSLDGGRQPQHF. CDR3 bases: TGTGCCAGCAGCTTAGACGGGGGACGTCAGCCCCAGCATTTT. The full variable domain, in which reference TRBV7-9 and TRBJ1-5 provide the parts outside the CDR3, is DTGVSQNPRHKITKRGQNVTFRCDPISEHNRLYWYRQTLGQGPEFLTYFQNEAQLEKSRLLSDRFSAERPKGSFSTLEIQRTEQGDSAMYLCASSLDGGRQPQHFGDGTRLSIL.

The V gene is TRBV9, the J gene TRBJ1-6; TRBD1 matches at 7 bases. CDR1 is SGDLS, CDR2 YYNGEE, per germline. After removal of 3 bases from V and 7 bases from J, the junction contained 7 bases not matched to a gene. The CDR3 contains 15 residues. CDR3 region: CASSDGTVRNSPLHF. CDR3 in DNA: TGTGCCAGCAGCGACGGGACAGTGAGGAATTCACCCCTCCACTTT.

The table lists this clone with a few counts. The chain carries TRBV6-6 and TRBJ1-5; D unclear. The CDR3 runs 15 residues. CDR1 and CDR2 from the germline V gene are MNHNY and SVGAGI (reference sequence). The V end lost 0 bases, the J end lost 7 bases, and 13 bases lay between the germline ends. DNA of the CDR3: TGTGCCAGCAGTTACTCTGCCGGGATTAGCCAGCCCCAGCATTTT. Protein product: CASSYSAGISQPQHF.

This chain joins TRBV7-9 and TRBJ1-1; the D is unclear. There are 16 residues in the CDR3. Germline CDR1 reads SEHNR; CDR2 reads FQNEAQ (reference sequence). The V end lost 6 bases, the J end lost 1 base, and 18 bases lay between the germline ends. CDR3 nucleotides: TGTGCCAGCAGTCGATCCCCAGTGGGAGGGAACACTGAAGCTTTCTTT. This codes for CASSRSPVGGNTEAFF.

This clone was detected a few times. The chain employs TRBV7-9 and TRBJ1-5; 11 positions agree with TRBD1. V was pared by 2 bases and J by 2 bases, with 8 bases of the junction left unmatched. CDR1 and CDR2 (germline): SEHNR, FQNEAQ (reference sequence). The CDR3 has 18 amino acids. The CDR3 bases are TGTGCCAGCAGCTTACCCGGGACAGGGGGGAGGCGCAATCAGCCCCAGCATTTT. Residues: CASSLPGTGGRRNQPQHF.

This chain links TRBV19 with TRBJ2-1; a weak D match, TRBD1 (5 bases). Trimming pared 6 bases from V and 9 bases from J, leaving 9 bases between. The CDR3 consists of 11 residues. The germline CDR1 and CDR2 sequences are LNHDA and SQIVND (reference sequence). The CDR3, as DNA: TGTGCCAGTAGAAGGGGTGGTGAGCAGTTCTTC. Translation gives CASRRGGEQFF.

Only a few counts were recorded for this clone. V is TRBV6-5 and J is TRBJ1-1; 9 bases fit TRBD1. This CDR3 has 11 amino acids. Trimming cost V 7 bases and J 14 bases; bases outside gene matches: 8. In germline, CDR1 is MNHEY, CDR2 SVGAGI. CDR3 loop: CASNGQGLEFF. CDR3 DNA: TGTGCCAGCAATGGACAGGGGTTGGAATTCTTT.

This clone occurred a few times. The chain recombines TRBV28 with TRBJ1-5; D possibly corresponds to TRBD1 (6 bases). Trimming removed 3 bases at V and 9 bases at J, with 9 bases between. The CDR3 loop spans 12 amino acids. Germline assignment: CDR1 MDHEN and CDR2 SYDVKM. For the CDR3, the DNA is TGTGCCAGCAGTTTTGGGGGCGCGCCCCAGCATTTT. It specifies CASSFGGAPQHF.

This chain connects TRBV11-3 to TRBJ1-1, with a weak D call TRBD1 (6 bases). Germline CDR1 reads SGHNT; CDR2 reads YENEEA. The CDR3 loop spans 14 amino acids. V shed 7 bases and J shed 3 bases, with 15 bases lying between them. The chain's CDR3 is CASNPGGGYTEAFF. In nucleotides, the CDR3 is TGTGCCAGCAACCCCGGGGGGGGCTACACTGAAGCTTTCTTT.

CDR3 sequence: CASSFRGVGEKLFF. The CDR3 DNA reads TGTGCCAGCAGTTTCCGGGGGGTCGGTGAAAAACTGTTTTTT. The rearrangement uses TRBV27 and TRBJ1-4; D may be TRBD1 (5 bases). Germline loops: CDR1 MNHEY, CDR2 SMNVEV (reference sequence). Trimming took 3 bases from V and 7 from J, leaving 12 bases between them. CDR3 length equals 14 residues.